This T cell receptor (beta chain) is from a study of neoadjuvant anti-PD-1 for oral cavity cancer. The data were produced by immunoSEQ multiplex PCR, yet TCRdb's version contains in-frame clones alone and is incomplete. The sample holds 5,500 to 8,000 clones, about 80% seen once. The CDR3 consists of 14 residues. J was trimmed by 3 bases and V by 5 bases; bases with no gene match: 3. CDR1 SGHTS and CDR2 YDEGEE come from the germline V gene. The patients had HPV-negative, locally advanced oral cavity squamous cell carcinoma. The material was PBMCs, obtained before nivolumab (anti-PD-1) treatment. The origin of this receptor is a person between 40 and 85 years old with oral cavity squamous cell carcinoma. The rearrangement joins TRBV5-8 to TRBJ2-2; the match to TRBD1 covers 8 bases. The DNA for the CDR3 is TGTGCCAGCAGGCGGACAGGGTACACCGGGGAGCTGTTTTTT. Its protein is CASRRTGYTGELFF. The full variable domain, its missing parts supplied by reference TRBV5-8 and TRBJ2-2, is EAGVTQSPTHLIKTRGQQATLRCSPISGHTSVYWYQQALGLGLQFLLWYDEGEERNRGNFPPRFSGRQFPNYSSELNVNALELEDSALYLCASRRTGYTGELFFGEGSRLTVL.